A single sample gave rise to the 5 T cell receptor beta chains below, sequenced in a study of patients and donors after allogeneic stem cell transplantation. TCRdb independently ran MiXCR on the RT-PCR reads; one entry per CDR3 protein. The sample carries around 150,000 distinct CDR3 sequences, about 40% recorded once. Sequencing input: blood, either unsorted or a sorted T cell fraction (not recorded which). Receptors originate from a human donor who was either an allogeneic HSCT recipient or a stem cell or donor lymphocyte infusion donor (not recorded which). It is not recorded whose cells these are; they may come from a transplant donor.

CDR3 nucleotides: TGTGCCAGCAGCCAAGAACGACAGCACCCGCCGACGGGTACGCAGTATTTT. The encoded protein is CASSQERQHPPTGTQYF. The rearrangement links TRBV3-1 to TRBJ2-3, with D tentatively TRBD1 (5 bases). The CDR3 runs to 17 residues. CDR1 and CDR2 (germline): LGHDT, YNNKEL (reference sequence). Trimming took 0 bases from V and 8 from J, leaving 21 bases between them.

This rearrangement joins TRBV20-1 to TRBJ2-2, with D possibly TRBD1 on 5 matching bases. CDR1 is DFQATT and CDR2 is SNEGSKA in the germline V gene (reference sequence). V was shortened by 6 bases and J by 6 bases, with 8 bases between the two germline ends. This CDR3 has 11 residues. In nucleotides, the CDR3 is TGCAGTGCGCAGGGCCCCGGGGAGCTGTTTTTT. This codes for CSAQGPGELFF.

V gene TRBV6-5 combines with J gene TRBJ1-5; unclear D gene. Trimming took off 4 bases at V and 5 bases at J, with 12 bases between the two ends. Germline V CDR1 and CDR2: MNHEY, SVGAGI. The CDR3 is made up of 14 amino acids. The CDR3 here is CASSSHGADQPQHF. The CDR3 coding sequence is TGTGCCAGCAGTTCTCATGGAGCGGATCAGCCCCAGCATTTT.

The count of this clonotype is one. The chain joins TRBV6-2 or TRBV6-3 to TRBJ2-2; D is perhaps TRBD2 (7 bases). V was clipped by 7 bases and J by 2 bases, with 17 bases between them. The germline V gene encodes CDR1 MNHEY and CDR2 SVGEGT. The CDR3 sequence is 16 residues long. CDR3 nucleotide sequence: TGTGCCAGCAAAAACGGCGGGGGCCCTAACACCGGGGAGCTGTTTTTT. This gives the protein CASKNGGGPNTGELFF.

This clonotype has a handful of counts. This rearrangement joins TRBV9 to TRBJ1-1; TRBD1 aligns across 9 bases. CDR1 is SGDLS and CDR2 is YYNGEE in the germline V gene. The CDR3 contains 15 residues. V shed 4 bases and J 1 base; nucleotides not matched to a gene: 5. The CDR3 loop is CASSFGQGTNTEAFF. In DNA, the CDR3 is TGTGCCAGCAGCTTTGGACAGGGGACGAACACTGAAGCTTTCTTT.